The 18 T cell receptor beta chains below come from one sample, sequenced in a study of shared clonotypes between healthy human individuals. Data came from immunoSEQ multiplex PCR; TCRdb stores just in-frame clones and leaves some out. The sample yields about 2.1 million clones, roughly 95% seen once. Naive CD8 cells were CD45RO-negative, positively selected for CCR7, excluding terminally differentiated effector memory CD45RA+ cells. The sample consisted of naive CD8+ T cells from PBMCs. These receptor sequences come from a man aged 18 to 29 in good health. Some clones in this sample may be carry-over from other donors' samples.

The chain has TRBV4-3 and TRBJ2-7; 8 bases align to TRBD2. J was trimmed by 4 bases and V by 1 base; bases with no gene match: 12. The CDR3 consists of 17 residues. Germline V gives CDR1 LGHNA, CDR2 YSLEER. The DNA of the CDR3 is TGCGCCAGCAGCCAAGTCTCCTACGGGGGGGCTGGGTACGAGCAGTACTTC. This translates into CASSQVSYGGAGYEQYF.

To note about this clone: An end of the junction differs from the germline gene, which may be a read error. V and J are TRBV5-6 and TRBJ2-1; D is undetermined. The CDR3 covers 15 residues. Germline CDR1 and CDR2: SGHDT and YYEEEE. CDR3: CASSLERLSDNEQFF. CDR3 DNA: TGTGCCAGCAGCTTGGAGAGGCTCTCCGACAATGAGCAGTTCTTC.

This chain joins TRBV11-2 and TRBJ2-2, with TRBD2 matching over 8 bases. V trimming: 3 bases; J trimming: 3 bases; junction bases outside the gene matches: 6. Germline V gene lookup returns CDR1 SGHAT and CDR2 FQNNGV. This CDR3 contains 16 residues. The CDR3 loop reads CASSFYRREDTGELFF. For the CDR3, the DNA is TGTGCCAGCAGCTTTTATCGGCGGGAGGACACCGGGGAGCTGTTTTTT. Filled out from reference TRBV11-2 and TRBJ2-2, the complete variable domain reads EAGVAQSPRYKIIEKRQSVAFWCNPISGHATLYWYQQILGQGPKLLIQFQNNGVVDDSQLPKDRFSAERLKGVDSTLKIQPAKLEDSAVYLCASSFYRREDTGELFFGEGSRLTVL.

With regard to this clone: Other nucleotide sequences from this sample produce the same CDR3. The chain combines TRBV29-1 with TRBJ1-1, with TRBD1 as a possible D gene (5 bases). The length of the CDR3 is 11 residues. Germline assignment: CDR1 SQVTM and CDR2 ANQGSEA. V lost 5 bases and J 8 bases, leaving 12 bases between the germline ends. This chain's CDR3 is CSVLSGPEAFF. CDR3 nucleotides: TGCAGCGTTTTATCGGGACCCGAAGCTTTCTTT.

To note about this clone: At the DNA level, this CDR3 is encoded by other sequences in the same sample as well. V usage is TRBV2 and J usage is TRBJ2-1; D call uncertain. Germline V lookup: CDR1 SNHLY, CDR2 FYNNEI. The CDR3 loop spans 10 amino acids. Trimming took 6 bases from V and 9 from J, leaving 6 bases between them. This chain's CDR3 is CASRGLEQFF. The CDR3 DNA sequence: TGTGCCAGCAGGGGTCTTGAGCAGTTCTTC.

As DNA, the CDR3 is TGTGCCAGCAGTTTGGGACCCCGGGAAAAGGGGGTCTATGGCTACACCTTC. Its translation: CASSLGPREKGVYGYTF. This chain joins TRBV28 and TRBJ1-2, with D perhaps TRBD1 (6 bases). Germline-derived CDR1 and CDR2 are MDHEN and SYDVKM. V lost 3 bases and J lost 4, with 21 bases in between. The CDR3 runs to 17 residues.

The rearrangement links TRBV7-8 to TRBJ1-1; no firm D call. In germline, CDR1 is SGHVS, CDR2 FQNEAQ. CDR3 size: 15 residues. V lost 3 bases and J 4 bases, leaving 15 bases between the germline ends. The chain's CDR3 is CASSLDTGMGTEAFF. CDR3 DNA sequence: TGTGCCAGCAGCTTGGATACCGGGATGGGCACTGAAGCTTTCTTT.

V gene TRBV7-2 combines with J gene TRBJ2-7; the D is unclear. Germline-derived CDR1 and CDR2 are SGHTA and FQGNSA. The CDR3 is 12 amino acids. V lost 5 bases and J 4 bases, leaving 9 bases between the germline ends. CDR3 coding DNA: TGTGCCAGCAGCCCCTACGGGTACGAGCAGTACTTC. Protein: CASSPYGYEQYF.

The CDR3 protein is CASSSLGGRRTYEQYF. The CDR3 region has the DNA TGTGCCAGCAGCTCTCTTGGCGGGCGGAGGACCTACGAGCAGTACTTC. The chain uses TRBV7-9 and TRBJ2-7; TRBD2 is a possible D gene (5 bases). CDR1 SEHNR and CDR2 FQNEAQ come from the germline V gene (reference sequence). The V and J ends lost 4 bases and 2 bases respectively, with 18 bases between them. The CDR3 length is 16 residues.

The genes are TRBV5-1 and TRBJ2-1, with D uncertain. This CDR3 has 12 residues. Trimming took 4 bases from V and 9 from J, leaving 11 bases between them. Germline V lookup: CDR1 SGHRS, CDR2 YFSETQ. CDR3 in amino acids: CASSAVRFEQFF. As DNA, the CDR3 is TGCGCCAGCAGCGCCGTAAGATTTGAGCAGTTCTTC.

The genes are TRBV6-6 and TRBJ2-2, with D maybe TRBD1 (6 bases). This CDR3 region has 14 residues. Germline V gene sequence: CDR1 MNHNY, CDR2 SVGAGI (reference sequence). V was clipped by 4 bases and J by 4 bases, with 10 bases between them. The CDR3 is CASSWSTGTGELFF. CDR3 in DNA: TGTGCCAGCAGTTGGTCGACAGGCACCGGGGAGCTGTTTTTT.

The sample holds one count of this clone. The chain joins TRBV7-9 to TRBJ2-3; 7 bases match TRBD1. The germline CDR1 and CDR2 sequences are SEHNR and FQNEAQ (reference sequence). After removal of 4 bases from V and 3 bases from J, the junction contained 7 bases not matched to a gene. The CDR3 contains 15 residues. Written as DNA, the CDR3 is TGTGCCAGCAGCTCCATAGACAGGGTAACAGATACGCAGTATTTT. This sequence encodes CASSSIDRVTDTQYF.

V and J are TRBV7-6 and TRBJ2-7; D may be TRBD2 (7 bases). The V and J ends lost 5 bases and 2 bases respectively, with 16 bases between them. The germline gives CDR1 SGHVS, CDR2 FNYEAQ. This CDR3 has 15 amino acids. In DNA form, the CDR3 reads TGTGCCAGCAGCCGGGGGGCAGGGCGAACCTACGAGCAGTACTTC. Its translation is CASSRGAGRTYEQYF.

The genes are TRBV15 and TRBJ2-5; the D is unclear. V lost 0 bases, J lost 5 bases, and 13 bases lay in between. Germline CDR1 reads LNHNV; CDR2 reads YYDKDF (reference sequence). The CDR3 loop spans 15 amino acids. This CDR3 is CATSRDRSLLETQYF. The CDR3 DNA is TGTGCCACCAGCAGAGATCGGTCTTTATTGGAGACCCAGTACTTC.

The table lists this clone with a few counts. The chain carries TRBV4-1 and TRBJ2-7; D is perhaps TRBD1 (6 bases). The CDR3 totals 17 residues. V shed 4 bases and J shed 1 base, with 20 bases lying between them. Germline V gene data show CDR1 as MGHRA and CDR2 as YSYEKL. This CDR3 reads CASSPSPQGYLSYEQYF. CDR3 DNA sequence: TGCGCCAGCAGCCCGTCACCACAGGGTTACCTATCCTACGAGCAGTACTTC.

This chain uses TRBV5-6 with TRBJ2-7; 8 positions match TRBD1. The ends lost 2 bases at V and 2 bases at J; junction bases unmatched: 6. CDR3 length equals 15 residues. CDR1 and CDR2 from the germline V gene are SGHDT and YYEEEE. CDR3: CASSFPGTGPYEQYF. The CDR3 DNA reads TGTGCCAGCAGCTTTCCCGGGACAGGACCCTACGAGCAGTACTTC.

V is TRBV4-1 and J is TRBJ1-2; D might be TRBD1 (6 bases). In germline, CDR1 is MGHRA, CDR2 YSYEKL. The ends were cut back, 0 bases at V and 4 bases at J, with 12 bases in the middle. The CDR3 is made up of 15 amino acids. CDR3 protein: CASSQDGGASYGYTF. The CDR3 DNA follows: TGCGCCAGCAGCCAAGATGGGGGGGCTAGCTATGGCTACACCTTC.

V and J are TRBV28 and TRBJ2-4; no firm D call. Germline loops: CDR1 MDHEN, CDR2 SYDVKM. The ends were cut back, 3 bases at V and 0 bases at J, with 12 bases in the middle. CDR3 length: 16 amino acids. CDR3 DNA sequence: TGTGCCAGCAGTTTTCGGATCACCCTAGCCAAAAACATTCAGTACTTC. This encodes CASSFRITLAKNIQYF.